This TCR beta chain is from a study of early T cells in non-severe SARS-CoV-2 infection. Study results and caveats: Database matching using VDJdb favored anti-spike CD8 responses, with private and CD4 specificities left missing.

TCRdb reanalysed the 5' RACE reads using MiXCR and keeps one entry per CDR3 protein. The table lists just over 95,000 distinct CDR3 sequences, around 10% of them singletons, with roughly 5% in the top ten. This clonotype showed up just a few times. Antigen specificity is unknown. CDR1 and CDR2 (germline): SNHLY, FYNNEI. This CDR3 is built from 15 residues. The germline V and J ends were trimmed by 4 bases and 0 bases, with 7 bases remaining between them. The sample in question was whole blood, obtained at baseline. This chain uses TRBV2 with TRBJ2-6; D remains ambiguous. The origin of this receptor is an adult who was a healthcare worker with PCR-confirmed SARS-CoV-2 infection or an uninfected control (not recorded which). CDR3 sequence: CASSGSSSGANVLTF. CDR3 DNA sequence: TGTGCCAGCAGTGGGAGTAGCTCTGGGGCCAACGTCCTGACTTTC.